This T cell receptor (beta chain) was documented in a study of blood T cell repertoires in COVID-19. Study-level background: There were acute and convalescent COVID-19 samples, and they came from the United States, Italy and Spain. The analysed material was cDNA or gDNA that came from T cells, B-cell-depleted T cells, or PBMCs.

Patients in Seattle were enrolled during active infection, then followed longitudinally. As handled by the study authors: The assay estimated nucleated cells by amplifying reference gene primers. Sequencing used immunoSEQ multiplex PCR; TCRdb keeps in-frame clones, though not all of them. The V and J calls and the clone size are those of that table, but D and trimming were determined from the DNA. Among 400,000 to 450,000 clones listed, around 89% were seen once. The CDR3 is 12 residues long. Germline V gene data show CDR1 as KGHDR and CDR2 as SFDVKD. Trimming cost V 4 bases and J 9 bases, with 11 bases left between them.

The rearrangement uses TRBV24-1 and TRBJ2-5; tentative D call: TRBD2 (6 bases). The origin of this receptor is a woman in her 40s with COVID-19, enrolled during active disease. Sequencing was performed on peripheral blood. The CDR3 loop is CATSDSPGAQYF. The CDR3, as DNA: TGTGCCACCAGTGACTCCCCGGGGGCCCAGTACTTC.